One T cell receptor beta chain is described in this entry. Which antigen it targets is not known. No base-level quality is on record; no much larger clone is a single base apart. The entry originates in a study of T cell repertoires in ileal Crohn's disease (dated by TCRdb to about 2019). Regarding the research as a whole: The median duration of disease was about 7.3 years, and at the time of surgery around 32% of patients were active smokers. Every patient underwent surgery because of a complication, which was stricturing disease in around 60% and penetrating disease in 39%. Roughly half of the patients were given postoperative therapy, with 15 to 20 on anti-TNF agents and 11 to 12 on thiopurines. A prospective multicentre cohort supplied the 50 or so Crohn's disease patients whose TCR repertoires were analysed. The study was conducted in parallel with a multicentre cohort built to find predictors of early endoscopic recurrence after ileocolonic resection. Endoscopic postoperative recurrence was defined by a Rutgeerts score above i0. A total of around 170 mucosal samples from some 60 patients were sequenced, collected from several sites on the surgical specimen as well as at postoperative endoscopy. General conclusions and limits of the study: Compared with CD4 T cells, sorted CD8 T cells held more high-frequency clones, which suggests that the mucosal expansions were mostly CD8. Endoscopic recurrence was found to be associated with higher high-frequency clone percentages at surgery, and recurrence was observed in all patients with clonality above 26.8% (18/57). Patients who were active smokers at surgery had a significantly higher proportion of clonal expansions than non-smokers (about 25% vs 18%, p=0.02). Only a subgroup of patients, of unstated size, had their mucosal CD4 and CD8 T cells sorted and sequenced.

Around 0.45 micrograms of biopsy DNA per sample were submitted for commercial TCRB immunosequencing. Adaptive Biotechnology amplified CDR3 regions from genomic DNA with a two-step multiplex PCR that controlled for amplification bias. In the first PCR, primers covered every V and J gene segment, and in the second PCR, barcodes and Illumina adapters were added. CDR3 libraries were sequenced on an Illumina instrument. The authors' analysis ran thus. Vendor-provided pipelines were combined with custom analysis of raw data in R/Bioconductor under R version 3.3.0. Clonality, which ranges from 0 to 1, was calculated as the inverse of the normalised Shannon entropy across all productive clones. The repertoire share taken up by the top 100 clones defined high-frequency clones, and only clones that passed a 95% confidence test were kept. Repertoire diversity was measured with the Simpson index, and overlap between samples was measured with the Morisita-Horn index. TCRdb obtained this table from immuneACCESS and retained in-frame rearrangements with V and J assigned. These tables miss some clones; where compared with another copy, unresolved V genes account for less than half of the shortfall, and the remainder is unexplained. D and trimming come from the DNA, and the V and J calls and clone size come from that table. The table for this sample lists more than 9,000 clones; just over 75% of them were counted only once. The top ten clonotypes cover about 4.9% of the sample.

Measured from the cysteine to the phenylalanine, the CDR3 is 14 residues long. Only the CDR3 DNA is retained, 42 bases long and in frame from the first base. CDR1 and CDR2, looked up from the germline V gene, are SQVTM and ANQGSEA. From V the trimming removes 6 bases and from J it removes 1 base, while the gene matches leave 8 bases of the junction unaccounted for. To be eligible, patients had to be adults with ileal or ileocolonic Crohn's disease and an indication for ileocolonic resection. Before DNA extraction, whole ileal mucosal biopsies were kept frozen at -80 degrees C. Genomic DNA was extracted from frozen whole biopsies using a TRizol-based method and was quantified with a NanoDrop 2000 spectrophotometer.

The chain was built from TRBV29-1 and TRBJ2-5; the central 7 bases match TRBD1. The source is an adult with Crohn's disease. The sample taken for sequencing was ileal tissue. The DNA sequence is TGCAGCGTATGGACAGGCAACTTCCAAGAGACCCAGTACTTC. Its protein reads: CSVWTGNFQETQYF.